The clone carrying this TCR beta chain was seen only a few times. Its antigen is unidentified. This specimen belongs to a study of T cell repertoires in cytomegalovirus infection. Across the study: Well-studied HLA-B-restricted epitopes and recently identified HLA-C-restricted epitopes of CMV were both used in the study. An indication of both CMV infection and matching HLA type came from public TCR beta signatures.

TCRdb ran MiXCR on the reads and lists one entry per CDR3 protein. The table records around 710,000 distinct CDR3 sequences, 25% to 35% of them present only once. This CDR3 comprises 13 residues. Germline CDR1 reads LGHNT; CDR2 reads FRNRAP. V was shortened by 8 bases and J by 3 bases, with 13 bases between the two germline ends. This sequence originates from a human donor in good health (CMV status not recorded). Some clones in this sample may be carry-over from other donors' samples. Sequencing used cultured CD8+ T cells from PBMCs, obtained from culture after CMV antigen stimulation. The chain carries TRBV12-5 and TRBJ1-1; D remains ambiguous. The DNA of the CDR3 is TGTGCTAGTACTCACGGACCCCACACTGAAGCTTTCTTT. It translates to CASTHGPHTEAFF.